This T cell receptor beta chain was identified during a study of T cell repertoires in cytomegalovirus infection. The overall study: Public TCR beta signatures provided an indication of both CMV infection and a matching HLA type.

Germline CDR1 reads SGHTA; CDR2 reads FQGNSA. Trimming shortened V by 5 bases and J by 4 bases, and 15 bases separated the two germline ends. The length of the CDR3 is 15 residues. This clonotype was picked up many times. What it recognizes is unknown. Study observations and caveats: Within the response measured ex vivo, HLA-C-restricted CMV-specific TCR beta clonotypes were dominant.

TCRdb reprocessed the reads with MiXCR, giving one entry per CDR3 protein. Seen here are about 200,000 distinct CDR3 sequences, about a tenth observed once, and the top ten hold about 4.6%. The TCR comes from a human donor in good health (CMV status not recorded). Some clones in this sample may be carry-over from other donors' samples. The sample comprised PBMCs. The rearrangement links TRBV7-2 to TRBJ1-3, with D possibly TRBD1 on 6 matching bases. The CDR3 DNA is TGTGCCAGCAGCGGGAGTCCAGGGGAGGGAAACACCATATATTTT. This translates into CASSGSPGEGNTIYF.